This section outlines one TCR beta chain sequence together with its context. The antigen is undetermined. The sample belongs to a study of T cell responses to AZD1222 COVID-19 vaccine. Study context: Pooling of second doses given at about 4 or about 12 weeks was done.

Broader study findings: Nearly half of the spike-specific TCRs reportedly recognize variant regions that carry no mutations. Baseline seropositivity occurred in only 5 or 6 AZD1222 recipients. Repertoire collection took place solely once the T cell response had peaked.

The method was immunoSEQ multiplex PCR; TCRdb's version includes in-frame clones alone and lacks a portion of them. The sample gives some 110,000 clones, 80% to 90% of which show up once; about 3% is in the top ten. The sample here was peripheral blood, taken on day 0 of AZD1222 vaccination. The receptor was derived from an adult in good health.

CDR3 DNA: TGTGCCAGCAGTGTAGCCGGGACAGGGGCCAAAGGACGGAGTGGCTACACCTTC. It encodes CASSVAGTGAKGRSGYTF. The chain employs TRBV7-2 and TRBJ1-2; TRBD1 matches 10 bases. In germline, CDR1 is SGHTA, CDR2 FQGNSA. The CDR3 has 18 amino acids. The V segment lost 6 bases and the J segment 7 bases; nucleotides outside the gene matches: 20.